The source of this T cell receptor (beta chain) is a study of blood T cell repertoires in COVID-19. Across the study: COVID-19 samples collected from the United States, Italy and Spain covered acute and convalescent phases.

Trimming cost V 1 base and J 4 bases, with 10 bases left between them. CDR3 length: 14 residues. Looked up from germline, CDR1 is LGHNA and CDR2 is YNFKEQ. This clone came up a few times. Sequencing used immunoSEQ multiplex PCR; TCRdb keeps in-frame clones, though not all of them. This table has about 120,000 clones, around three quarters appearing once. The genes are TRBV4-2 and TRBJ1-1; no clear D. This clonotype originated in a woman older than 75 with acute or convalescent COVID-19. The sample taken for sequencing was peripheral blood. The CDR3 DNA reads as TGTGCCAGCAGCCAAGTTACCGGGGTCACTGAAGCTTTCTTT. It encodes CASSQVTGVTEAFF.